These 12 T cell receptor beta chains originate from one sample sequenced in a study of T cell repertoires in cytomegalovirus infection (dated by TCRdb to the late 2010s). Sequencing was performed on an Illumina HiSeq 1500. The public reads were run again by TCRdb, first through fastp at Q25 and then through MiXCR, and only productive beta chains were kept. For every CDR3 protein sequence, its rows merge into one entry that carries the most common genes and DNA. This sample gives some 150,000 distinct CDR3 sequences in total; about a quarter of them show up just once. Of the sample, approximately 9.9% falls within the top ten clones. The sequencing sample was made of PBMCs. The source of these receptors is a human donor in good health (CMV status not recorded). Some clones in this sample may be carry-over from other donors' samples.

By sample fraction, this clonotype is medium-sized. The CDR3 DNA follows: TGTGCCAGCACCATCCCCGGGACAGTCTATGGCTACACCTTC. Its translation is CASTIPGTVYGYTF. The J gene is TRBJ1-2, the V gene TRBV28, with 7 bases lining up with TRBD1. V lost 7 bases, J lost 4 bases, and 9 bases stayed unmatched. Germline values: CDR1 MDHEN, CDR2 SYDVKM. The length of the CDR3 is 14 residues.

The chain uses TRBV29-1 and TRBJ1-1; TRBD1 might be the D (6 bases). The CDR3 loop spans 13 amino acids. CDR1 is SQVTM and CDR2 is ANQGSEA in the germline V gene. V was cut by 5 bases and J by 4 bases, with 14 bases left in between. The CDR3 reads CSVFTGLRTEAFF. Here the CDR3 DNA reads TGCAGCGTTTTTACAGGGCTGCGCACTGAAGCTTTCTTT. The full variable domain, with the rest looked up from reference TRBV29-1 and TRBJ1-1, is SAVISQKPSRDICQRGTSLTIQCQVDSQVTMMFWYRQQPGQSLTLIATANQGSEATYESGFVIDKFPISRPNLTFSTLTVSNMSPEDSSIYLCSVFTGLRTEAFFGQGTRLTVV.

In this sample, this clonotype is medium-sized. V and J are TRBV7-9 and TRBJ1-6, with D tentatively TRBD1 (5 bases). This CDR3 has 16 residues. Germline V gene lookup returns CDR1 SEHNR and CDR2 FQNEAQ (reference sequence). V was shortened by 5 bases and J by 7 bases, with 18 bases between the two germline ends. For the CDR3, the DNA is TGTGCCAGCAGCACAACCCCGACAGCCTTAAATTCACCCCTCCACTTT. Translating it yields CASSTTPTALNSPLHF.

The V call is TRBV2, the J call TRBJ2-3; the D is unclear. The V gene lost 2 bases and the J gene lost 6 bases, with 12 bases spanning the gap. The CDR3 has 14 amino acids. Germline-derived CDR1 and CDR2 are SNHLY and FYNNEI. CDR3 sequence reads: CASSERLVTDTQYF. The CDR3, as DNA: TGTGCCAGCAGTGAACGGCTAGTTACGGATACGCAGTATTTT. The full variable domain, completed using reference TRBV2 and TRBJ2-3, is EPEVTQTPSHQVTQMGQEVILRCVPISNHLYFYWYRQILGQKVEFLVSFYNNEISEKSEIFDDQFSVERPDGSNFTLKIRSTKLEDSAMYFCASSERLVTDTQYFGPGTRLTVL.

This chain uses TRBV7-3 with TRBJ2-6, with 8 bases aligning to TRBD1. V lost 4 bases to trimming and J lost 3 bases; unmatched junction nucleotides: 2. The CDR3 contains 15 residues. CDR1 is SGHTA, CDR2 FQGTGA, per germline. CDR3 sequence reads: CASSSTGVGANVLTF. CDR3 DNA: TGTGCCAGCAGCTCGACAGGGGTTGGGGCCAACGTCCTGACTTTC.

In the case of this clonotype: This may come from a read error, since a much larger clone is one base off. The chain is built from TRBV7-2 and TRBJ2-5; 8 positions match TRBD1. The CDR3 loop spans 16 amino acids. Looked up from germline, CDR1 is SGHTA and CDR2 is FQGNSA. This chain's CDR3 is CASSFQTGVGQEIQYF. Written as DNA, the CDR3 is TGTGCCAGCAGCTTCCAGACAGGGGTGGGCCAAGAGATCCAGTACTTC.

This clonotype was counted many times. The chain uses TRBV7-6 and TRBJ2-7, with 9 bases matching TRBD2. The junction had 9 bases not matched to a gene; V was cut back by 2 bases and J by 7 bases. The CDR3 length is 15 residues. The V gene's germline CDR1 is SGHVS and CDR2 FNYEAQ. CDR3 in DNA: TGTGCCAGCAGCTTAAATGGACTAGCGTCTGGAGAGCAGTACTTC. Its protein is CASSLNGLASGEQYF.

The chain uses TRBV27 and TRBJ2-5; tentatively, D is TRBD1 or TRBD2 (6 bases each). This CDR3 has 14 amino acids. Per germline, CDR1 MNHEY and CDR2 SMNVEV (reference sequence). The ends were cut back, 8 bases at V and 5 bases at J, with 18 bases in the middle. The DNA of the CDR3 is TGTGCCAGCGGTTACGTGGGGGGCGTCGAGACCCAGTACTTC. Translating gives CASGYVGGVETQYF.

This clonotype came up many times. This rearrangement joins TRBV12-3 or TRBV12-4 to TRBJ1-2; perhaps TRBD1 as D (5 bases). This CDR3 has 11 amino acids. V lost 8 bases to trimming and J lost 5 bases, with 9 bases between them. DNA for the CDR3: TGTGCCAGCCGGGACCCTTATGGCTACACCTTC. Translated: CASRDPYGYTF.

This clonotype was seen once. This rearrangement joins TRBV30 to TRBJ1-1; unclear D gene. V lost 2 bases to trimming and J lost 0 bases, with 4 bases between them. Germline-derived CDR1 and CDR2 are GTSNPN and SVGIG (reference sequence). CDR3 length: 12 residues. The DNA of the CDR3 is TGTGCCTGGAGTCCACTGAACACTGAAGCTTTCTTT. This translates into CAWSPLNTEAFF.

The chain is built from TRBV19 and TRBJ2-1; 9 positions agree with TRBD2. The germline V gene has CDR1 LNHDA and CDR2 SQIVND (reference sequence). V trimming: 8 bases; J trimming: 7 bases; junction bases outside the gene matches: 12. There are 15 residues in the CDR3. CDR3 residues: CASSLFSGGSNEQFF. CDR3 sequence (DNA): TGTGCCAGTTCCCTTTTTAGCGGGGGTTCAAATGAGCAGTTCTTC.

This clonotype was seen a handful of times. The chain recombines TRBV7-8 with TRBJ2-1; 7 positions agree with TRBD2. This CDR3 contains 15 residues. Germline-derived CDR1 and CDR2 are SGHVS and FQNEAQ. With V trimmed by 1 base and J by 6 bases, 6 bases remained unmatched. The CDR3 DNA reads as TGTGCCAGCAGCTTAGTTCTAGCGGAAATCAATGAGCAGTTCTTC. Translated: CASSLVLAEINEQFF.